This TCR beta chain was captured by sequencing in a study of blood T cell repertoires in COVID-19. Using immunoSEQ multiplex PCR, the repertoire was profiled, and TCRdb retains in-frame clones only, with some absent. The sample includes roughly 150,000 clones, around 80% of them seen just once. Losses at the gene ends were 4 bases for V and 0 bases for J; bases not matched to a gene: 2. The CDR3 loop spans 15 amino acids. Germline V gene lookup returns CDR1 SGDLS and CDR2 YYNGEE. The sequence was collected from a woman aged 80 or older with acute or convalescent COVID-19. This chain links TRBV9 with TRBJ2-1, with 9 bases aligning to TRBD2. Sequenced: peripheral blood. The CDR3 nucleotides are TGTGCCAGCAGCCGTAGCGGGAGCTCCTACAATGAGCAGTTCTTC. It is translated as CASSRSGSSYNEQFF.